This TCR beta chain was profiled in a study of control samples from healthy donors and cancer patients. TCRdb's copy holds only in-frame clones and misses some; the assay was immunoSEQ multiplex PCR. The sample contains more than 100,000 clones, around 93% of which appear only once. The V gene's germline CDR1 is SQVTM and CDR2 ANQGSEA. The CDR3 runs to 12 residues. V was pared by 6 bases and J by 4 bases, with 12 bases between. The sequencing sample was made of blood. This receptor was identified in a man in his late teens or twenties in good health. This chain links TRBV29-1 with TRBJ1-2; D perhaps matches TRBD1 (6 bases). The CDR3 spells CSVQGNGYGYTF. The DNA of the CDR3 is TGCAGCGTACAGGGAAACGGCTATGGCTACACCTTC.